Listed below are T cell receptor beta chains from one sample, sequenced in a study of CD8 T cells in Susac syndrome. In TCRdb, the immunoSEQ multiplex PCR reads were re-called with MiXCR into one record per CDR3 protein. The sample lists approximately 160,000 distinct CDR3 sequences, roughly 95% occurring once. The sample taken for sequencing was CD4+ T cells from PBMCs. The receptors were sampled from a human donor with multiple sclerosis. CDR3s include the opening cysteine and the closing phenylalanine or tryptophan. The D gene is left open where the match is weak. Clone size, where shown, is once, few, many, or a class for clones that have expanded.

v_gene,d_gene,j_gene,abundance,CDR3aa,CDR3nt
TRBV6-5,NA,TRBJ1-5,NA,CASSSGLSPSPQHF,TGTGCCAGCAGTTCGGGGTTAAGCCCATCGCCCCAGCATTTT
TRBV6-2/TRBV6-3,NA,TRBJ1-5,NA,CASSYTNQPQHF,TGTGCCAGCAGTTACACCAATCAGCCCCAGCATTTT
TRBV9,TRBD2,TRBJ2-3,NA,CASGEGTTDTQYF,TGTGCCAGCGGGGAGGGAACCACAGATACGCAGTATTTT
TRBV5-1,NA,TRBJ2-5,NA,CASSLEGRLHETQYF,TGCGCCAGCAGCTTGGAGGGGCGGCTTCATGAGACCCAGTACTTC
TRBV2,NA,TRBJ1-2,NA,CASVQGSGYTF,TGTGCCAGCGTCCAGGGATCTGGCTACACCTTC
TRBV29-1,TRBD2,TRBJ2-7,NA,CSASSGGSYEQYF,TGCAGCGCAAGTAGCGGGGGCTCCTACGAGCAGTACTTC
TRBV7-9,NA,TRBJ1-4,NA,CVSQGLSNNNEKLFF,TGTGTGTCACAAGGACTTTCCAACAATAATGAAAAACTGTTTTTT
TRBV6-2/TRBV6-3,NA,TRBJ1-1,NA,CASSYYMTGGNTEAFF,TGTGCCAGCAGTTACTACATGACAGGAGGGAACACTGAAGCTTTCTTT
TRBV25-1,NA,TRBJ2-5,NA,CASSALGQTQETQYF,TGTGCCAGCAGTGCTTTGGGGCAGACTCAAGAGACCCAGTACTTC
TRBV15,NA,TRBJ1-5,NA,CATSRDLAQPQHF,TGTGCCACCAGCAGAGATCTGGCCCAGCCCCAGCATTTT
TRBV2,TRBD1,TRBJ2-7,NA,CASSRQGESEQYF,TGTGCCAGCAGTCGACAGGGGGAATCCGAGCAGTACTTC
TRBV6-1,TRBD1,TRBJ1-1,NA,CASSGRGMGEAFF,TGTGCCAGCAGTGGCAGGGGGATGGGTGAAGCTTTCTTT
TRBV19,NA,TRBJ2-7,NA,CASSIGAYEQYF,TGTGCCAGTAGTATCGGGGCCTACGAGCAGTACTTC
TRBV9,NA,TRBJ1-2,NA,CASAADPSYGYTF,TGTGCCAGCGCCGCGGACCCATCTTATGGCTACACCTTC
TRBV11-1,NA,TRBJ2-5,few,CASSLGPKETQYF,TGTGCCAGCAGCTTAGGGCCCAAAGAGACCCAGTACTTC
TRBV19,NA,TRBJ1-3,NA,CASRLDSGNTIYF,TGTGCCAGTAGACTCGACTCTGGAAACACCATATATTTT
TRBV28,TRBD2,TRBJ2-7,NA,CASRSGTTKSEQYF,TGTGCCAGCAGGTCAGGGACTACCAAAAGTGAGCAGTACTTC
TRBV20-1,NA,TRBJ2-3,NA,CSAGGSGDTQYF,TGCAGTGCTGGGGGTTCGGGGGATACGCAGTATTTT
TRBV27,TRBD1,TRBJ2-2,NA,CASSRTGFTGELFF,TGTGCCAGCAGTAGGACAGGGTTTACCGGGGAGCTGTTTTTT
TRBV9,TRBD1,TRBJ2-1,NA,CASSPLTGTYNEQFF,TGTGCCAGCAGCCCCTTGACAGGGACCTACAATGAGCAGTTCTTC
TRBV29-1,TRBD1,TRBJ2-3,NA,CSADRDRDTQYF,TGCAGCGCCGACAGGGATAGAGATACGCAGTATTTT
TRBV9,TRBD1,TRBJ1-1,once,CASSPSTGPNTEAFF,TGTGCCAGCAGCCCCTCGACAGGGCCCAACACTGAAGCTTTCTTT
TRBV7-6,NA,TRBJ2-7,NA,CASSHIDRSYEQYF,TGTGCCAGCAGCCATATTGACAGGTCCTACGAGCAGTACTTC
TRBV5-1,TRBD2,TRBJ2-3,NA,CASSLVGTSVTDTQYF,TGCGCCAGCAGCTTGGTTGGGACTAGCGTCACAGATACGCAGTATTTT
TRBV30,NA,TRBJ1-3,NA,CAWRTSFSGNTIYF,TGTGCCTGGAGGACAAGCTTCTCTGGAAACACCATATATTTT
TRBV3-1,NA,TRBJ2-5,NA,CASSRGGQSQETQYF,TGTGCCAGCAGCCGCGGGGGACAGAGCCAAGAGACCCAGTACTTC
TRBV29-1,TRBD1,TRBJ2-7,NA,CSVVGQGALYEQYF,TGCAGCGTTGTTGGGCAGGGGGCCCTCTACGAGCAGTACTTC
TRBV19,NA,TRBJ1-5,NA,CASSIPLGGEYSNQPQHF,TGTGCCAGTAGTATACCACTCGGCGGGGAGTATAGCAATCAGCCCCAGCATTTT
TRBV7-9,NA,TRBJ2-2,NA,CASSFWDGELFF,TGTGCCAGCAGTTTTTGGGACGGGGAGCTGTTTTTT
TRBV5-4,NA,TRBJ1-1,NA,CASSLDWRTEAFF,TGTGCCAGCAGCTTGGACTGGAGGACTGAAGCTTTCTTT
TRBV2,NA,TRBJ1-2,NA,CASSDRWRGYTF,TGTGCCAGCAGTGATAGGTGGAGGGGCTACACCTTC
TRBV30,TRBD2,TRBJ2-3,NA,CAWSPLAGATDTQYF,TGTGCCTGGAGTCCCCTAGCGGGAGCCACAGATACGCAGTATTTT
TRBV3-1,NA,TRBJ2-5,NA,CASSRAYGGQETQYF,TGTGCCAGCAGCCGGGCCTACGGCGGACAAGAGACCCAGTACTTC